A selection of T cell receptor beta chains follows, all from one sample in a study of blood T cells in healthy people across ages. MiXCR, applied by TCRdb to the 5' RACE reads, yields one record per CDR3 protein. The sample carries about a million distinct CDR3 sequences, around 49% recorded once. The specimen sequenced was blood. These receptors were collected from a man aged 25 to 40 in good health. CDR3s include the opening cysteine and the closing phenylalanine or tryptophan. Each record gives: D gene, V gene, clone size, J gene, CDR3 DNA, CDR3 protein. The D gene is left open where the match is weak. Size tells how often a clone was seen (once, few, many) or the class of an expanded clone, and some rows leave it out.

D gene: TRBD1; V gene: TRBV10-3; clone size: -; J gene: TRBJ1-1; CDR3 DNA: TGTGCCATATCCCGACAGGGCTCCGTTAACACTGAAGCTTTCTTT; CDR3 protein: CAISRQGSVNTEAFF
D gene: -; V gene: TRBV28; clone size: few; J gene: TRBJ2-7; CDR3 DNA: TGTGCCAGTACGGACTCAAGGCAGGCCTCCTACGAGCAGTACTTC; CDR3 protein: CASTDSRQASYEQYF
D gene: -; V gene: TRBV6-6; clone size: -; J gene: TRBJ2-4; CDR3 DNA: TGTGCGGCAGCGGCAGGGGTGGGAAACATTCAGTACTTC; CDR3 protein: CAAAAGVGNIQYF
D gene: TRBD2; V gene: TRBV4-2; clone size: few; J gene: TRBJ2-7; CDR3 DNA: TGTGCCAGCAGCCACTTAGCGGGGAGATCGGGGTCCTACGAGCAGTACTTC; CDR3 protein: CASSHLAGRSGSYEQYF
D gene: -; V gene: TRBV29-1; clone size: -; J gene: TRBJ1-5; CDR3 DNA: TGCAGCGTTAGAGACAGCCGCAATCAGCCCCAGCATTTT; CDR3 protein: CSVRDSRNQPQHF
D gene: -; V gene: TRBV21-1; clone size: -; J gene: TRBJ2-2; CDR3 DNA: TGTGCCCGCGATGGGACAGGGCCGAGCACCGGGGAGCTGTTTTTT; CDR3 protein: CARDGTGPSTGELFF
D gene: TRBD1; V gene: TRBV20-1; clone size: -; J gene: TRBJ1-1; CDR3 DNA: TGCAGTGCTGACTTGGACAGGGGACTTAGAAAAGCTTTCTTT; CDR3 protein: CSADLDRGLRKAFF
D gene: -; V gene: TRBV15; clone size: once; J gene: TRBJ2-7; CDR3 DNA: TGTGCCACCAGCAACCAGCTCTACGAGCAGTACTTC; CDR3 protein: CATSNQLYEQYF
D gene: -; V gene: TRBV4-1; clone size: -; J gene: TRBJ2-1; CDR3 DNA: TGCGCCAGCAGCCTAAGGACAGCCTACAATGAGCAGTTCTTC; CDR3 protein: CASSLRTAYNEQFF
D gene: TRBD2; V gene: TRBV9; clone size: -; J gene: TRBJ2-1; CDR3 DNA: TGTGCCAGCAGCGTAGCTGGCGATGGGGGGGGAGGTGAGCAGTTCTTC; CDR3 protein: CASSVAGDGGGGEQFF
D gene: -; V gene: TRBV2; clone size: few; J gene: TRBJ2-2; CDR3 DNA: TGTGCCAGCAGTGACTTCACCGGGGAGCTGTTTTTT; CDR3 protein: CASSDFTGELFF
D gene: -; V gene: TRBV20-1; clone size: -; J gene: TRBJ2-5; CDR3 DNA: TGCAGTGCCCCTCGGACCTCAAGAGGGGAGACCCAGTACTTC; CDR3 protein: CSAPRTSRGETQYF
D gene: TRBD1; V gene: TRBV4-1; clone size: -; J gene: TRBJ1-2; CDR3 DNA: TGCGCCAGCAGCATAGCCCCCACAGGGGCCTATGGCTACACCTTC; CDR3 protein: CASSIAPTGAYGYTF
D gene: -; V gene: TRBV30; clone size: -; J gene: TRBJ1-5; CDR3 DNA: TGTGCCTGGAGTAAACAACGCGATCAGCCCCAGCATTTT; CDR3 protein: CAWSKQRDQPQHF
D gene: TRBD1; V gene: TRBV7-8; clone size: few; J gene: TRBJ2-7; CDR3 DNA: TGTGCCAGCAGCTTAGAAAGGGACAGCTACGAGCAGTACTTC; CDR3 protein: CASSLERDSYEQYF
D gene: -; V gene: TRBV6-5; clone size: -; J gene: TRBJ1-5; CDR3 DNA: TGTGCCAGCAGAAGAGACCTGAGTAACAATCAGCCCCAGCATTTT; CDR3 protein: CASRRDLSNNQPQHF
D gene: -; V gene: TRBV4-3; clone size: -; J gene: TRBJ2-7; CDR3 DNA: TGCGCCAGCAGCCAAGGTAGGGCAGGCGGCGAGCAGTACTTC; CDR3 protein: CASSQGRAGGEQYF
D gene: TRBD2; V gene: TRBV12-5; clone size: few; J gene: TRBJ2-3; CDR3 DNA: TGTGCTAGTGGTAAGGGACTAGCGCAACCAGATACGCAGTATTTT; CDR3 protein: CASGKGLAQPDTQYF
D gene: -; V gene: TRBV7-8; clone size: once; J gene: TRBJ2-1; CDR3 DNA: TGTGCCAGCAGCCAAGATGACAGAGACTACTACGATGAGCAGTTCTTC; CDR3 protein: CASSQDDRDYYDEQFF
D gene: TRBD1; V gene: TRBV7-2; clone size: -; J gene: TRBJ2-7; CDR3 DNA: TGTGCCAGCAGCTCAGGGGGCTATTTTGCCTACGAGCAGTACTTC; CDR3 protein: CASSSGGYFAYEQYF
D gene: TRBD1; V gene: TRBV6-6; clone size: many; J gene: TRBJ2-5; CDR3 DNA: TGTGCCAGCACGACAGGGGGTAAAGGGACCCAGTACTTC; CDR3 protein: CASTTGGKGTQYF
D gene: -; V gene: TRBV6-1; clone size: few; J gene: TRBJ1-1; CDR3 DNA: TGTGCCAGCAGTGAAAAGGCGGGCACTGAAGCTTTCTTT; CDR3 protein: CASSEKAGTEAFF
D gene: TRBD1; V gene: TRBV7-2; clone size: few; J gene: TRBJ1-4; CDR3 DNA: TGTGCCAGCAGCTTAGCATGGGACAGGGTGGGGGAAAAACTGTTTTTT; CDR3 protein: CASSLAWDRVGEKLFF
D gene: -; V gene: TRBV7-2; clone size: -; J gene: TRBJ2-3; CDR3 DNA: TGTGCCAGCAGCTTCCGTGGGGGGCCCCCTAGCACAGATACGCAGTATTTT; CDR3 protein: CASSFRGGPPSTDTQYF
D gene: -; V gene: TRBV4-3; clone size: -; J gene: TRBJ2-7; CDR3 DNA: TGCGCCAGCAGCCAAGGCTACAGGGCGAACTCCTACGAGCAGTACTTC; CDR3 protein: CASSQGYRANSYEQYF
D gene: -; V gene: TRBV7-2; clone size: -; J gene: TRBJ2-7; CDR3 DNA: TGTGCCAGCAGCGCAAGTGCGGGGGCGATTGAGCAGTACTTC; CDR3 protein: CASSASAGAIEQYF
D gene: TRBD2; V gene: TRBV3-1; clone size: few; J gene: TRBJ2-5; CDR3 DNA: TGTGCCAGCAGCCATGAGCGGGGCCTACAAGAGACCCAGTACTTC; CDR3 protein: CASSHERGLQETQYF
D gene: TRBD2; V gene: TRBV20-1; clone size: -; J gene: TRBJ2-3; CDR3 DNA: TGCAGTGCTAGGACTAGCGGGGAAGGAAATACGCAGTATTTT; CDR3 protein: CSARTSGEGNTQYF
D gene: -; V gene: TRBV3-1; clone size: once; J gene: TRBJ1-2; CDR3 DNA: TGTGCCAGCAGCCAAGTTGATACAGGCTACTATGGCTACACCTTC; CDR3 protein: CASSQVDTGYYGYTF
D gene: -; V gene: TRBV7-2; clone size: -; J gene: TRBJ1-4; CDR3 DNA: TGTGCCAGCAGCCCCCTAGGGCCGGGACACCGAAATGAAAAACTGTTTTTT; CDR3 protein: CASSPLGPGHRNEKLFF
D gene: -; V gene: TRBV4-3; clone size: few; J gene: TRBJ2-5; CDR3 DNA: TGCGCCAGCAGCCAAGTGCCAGGGCTAGAGACCCAGTACTTC; CDR3 protein: CASSQVPGLETQYF
D gene: -; V gene: TRBV4-1; clone size: -; J gene: TRBJ1-6; CDR3 DNA: TGCGCCAGCAGCCAAGACCCTTGGGGCCTTGGAGATTCACCCCTCCACTTT; CDR3 protein: CASSQDPWGLGDSPLHF
D gene: TRBD1; V gene: TRBV4-1; clone size: -; J gene: TRBJ2-7; CDR3 DNA: TGCGCCAGCAGCCCAAACCCCGGACAGGGTGACTCCTACGAGCAGTACTTC; CDR3 protein: CASSPNPGQGDSYEQYF
D gene: -; V gene: TRBV9; clone size: -; J gene: TRBJ2-7; CDR3 DNA: TGTGCCAGCAGCTTCCTGGAGACCTCCTACGAGCAGTACTTC; CDR3 protein: CASSFLETSYEQYF
D gene: TRBD1; V gene: TRBV7-2; clone size: -; J gene: TRBJ2-3; CDR3 DNA: TGTGCCAGCAGCCGCGTTACCCAGGGGGCGAGGACAGATACGCAGTATTTT; CDR3 protein: CASSRVTQGARTDTQYF
D gene: -; V gene: TRBV6-5; clone size: once; J gene: TRBJ1-2; CDR3 DNA: TGTGCCTCGGGGACTAGAGGGGCTGGCTACACCTTC; CDR3 protein: CASGTRGAGYTF
D gene: TRBD1; V gene: TRBV20-1; clone size: few; J gene: TRBJ2-4; CDR3 DNA: TGCAGTGCTAGAGTACCGGGACAGATAGCCAAAAACATTCAGTACTTC; CDR3 protein: CSARVPGQIAKNIQYF
D gene: -; V gene: TRBV20-1; clone size: -; J gene: TRBJ1-4; CDR3 DNA: TGCAGTGCAACAACGACCAAGGGGCAGGGGAATGAAAAACTGTTTTTT; CDR3 protein: CSATTTKGQGNEKLFF
D gene: TRBD2; V gene: TRBV4-3; clone size: few; J gene: TRBJ2-5; CDR3 DNA: TGCGCCAGCAGCCAAGAGGGGGGGACGATGAAGTACTTC; CDR3 protein: CASSQEGGTMKYF
D gene: TRBD1; V gene: TRBV20-1; clone size: few; J gene: TRBJ1-5; CDR3 DNA: TGCAGTGCTAGGGGGACAGGGGCAGAGCCCCAGCATTTT; CDR3 protein: CSARGTGAEPQHF
D gene: -; V gene: TRBV30; clone size: many; J gene: TRBJ1-2; CDR3 DNA: TGTGCCTGGAGTACAAACAGGGCCGGCTACACCTTC; CDR3 protein: CAWSTNRAGYTF
D gene: -; V gene: TRBV11-1; clone size: few; J gene: TRBJ2-2; CDR3 DNA: TGTGCCAGCAGCCCGACCCAGACCGGGGAGCTGTTTTTT; CDR3 protein: CASSPTQTGELFF
D gene: TRBD1; V gene: TRBV20-1; clone size: few; J gene: TRBJ2-3; CDR3 DNA: TGCAGTGCGGAACACAGGGGGCCCCCAGATACGCAGTATTTT; CDR3 protein: CSAEHRGPPDTQYF
D gene: TRBD2; V gene: TRBV29-1; clone size: few; J gene: TRBJ2-5; CDR3 DNA: TGCAGCGTTCGGGGGACTAGCGGGGGTACAGAGACCCAGTACTTC; CDR3 protein: CSVRGTSGGTETQYF
D gene: TRBD1; V gene: TRBV4-2; clone size: -; J gene: TRBJ2-5; CDR3 DNA: TGTGCCAGCAGCCAGACAGGGAAGGTAGAGACCCAGTACTTC; CDR3 protein: CASSQTGKVETQYF
D gene: TRBD1; V gene: TRBV6-5; clone size: few; J gene: TRBJ1-1; CDR3 DNA: TGTGCCAGCAAACGACAGGGGGAGGAGAACACTGAAGCTTTCTTT; CDR3 protein: CASKRQGEENTEAFF